This T cell receptor beta chain was recorded in a study of CD4+ T cells in melanoma. CDR1 is SGHRS and CDR2 is YFSETQ in the germline V gene. V gave up 3 bases and J gave up 5 bases, with 20 bases separating them. The CDR3 extends over 16 amino acids. Clones were read by immunoSEQ multiplex PCR, and TCRdb kept only the in-frame ones, dropping some. Of about 140,000 clones in the sample, about 93% were seen once. This chain connects TRBV5-1 to TRBJ2-5; D gene unclear. The clonotype originates from a human donor with melanoma. CDR3 amino acids: CASSWVPPPGRETQYF. As DNA, the CDR3 is TGCGCCAGCAGCTGGGTGCCCCCCCCCGGGCGGGAGACCCAGTACTTC.